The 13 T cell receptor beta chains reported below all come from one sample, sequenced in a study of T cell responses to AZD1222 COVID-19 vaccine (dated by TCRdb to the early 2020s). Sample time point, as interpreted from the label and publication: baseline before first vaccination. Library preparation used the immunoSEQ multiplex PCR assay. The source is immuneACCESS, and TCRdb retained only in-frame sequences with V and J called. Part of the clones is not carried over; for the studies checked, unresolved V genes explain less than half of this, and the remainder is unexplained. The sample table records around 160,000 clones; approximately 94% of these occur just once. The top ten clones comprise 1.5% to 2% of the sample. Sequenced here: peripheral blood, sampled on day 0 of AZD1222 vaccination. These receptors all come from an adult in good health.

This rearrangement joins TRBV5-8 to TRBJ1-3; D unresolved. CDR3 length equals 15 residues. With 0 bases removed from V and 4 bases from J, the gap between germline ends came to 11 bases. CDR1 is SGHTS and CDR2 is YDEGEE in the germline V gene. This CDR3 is CASSLEPLRGNTIYF. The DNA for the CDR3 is TGTGCCAGCAGCTTGGAACCCCTACGAGGAAACACCATATATTTT.

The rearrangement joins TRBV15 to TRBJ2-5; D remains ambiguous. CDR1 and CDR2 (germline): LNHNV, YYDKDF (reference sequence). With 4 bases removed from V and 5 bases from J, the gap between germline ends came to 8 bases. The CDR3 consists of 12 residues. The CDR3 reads CATSKSGETQYF. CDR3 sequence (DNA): TGTGCCACCAGCAAATCTGGGGAGACCCAGTACTTC.

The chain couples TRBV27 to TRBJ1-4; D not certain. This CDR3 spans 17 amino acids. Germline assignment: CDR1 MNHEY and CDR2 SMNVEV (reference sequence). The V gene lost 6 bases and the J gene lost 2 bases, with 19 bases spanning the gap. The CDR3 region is CASRTRSLATTNEKLFF. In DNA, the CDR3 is TGTGCCAGCAGGACGCGCTCGCTCGCCACCACTAATGAAAAACTGTTTTTT.

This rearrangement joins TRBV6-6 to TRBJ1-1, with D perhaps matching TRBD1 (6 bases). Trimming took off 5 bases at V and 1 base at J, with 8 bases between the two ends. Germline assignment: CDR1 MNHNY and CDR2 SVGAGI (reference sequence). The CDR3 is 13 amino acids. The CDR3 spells CASSRTANTEAFF. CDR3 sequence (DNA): TGTGCCAGCAGTCGGACAGCGAACACTGAAGCTTTCTTT.

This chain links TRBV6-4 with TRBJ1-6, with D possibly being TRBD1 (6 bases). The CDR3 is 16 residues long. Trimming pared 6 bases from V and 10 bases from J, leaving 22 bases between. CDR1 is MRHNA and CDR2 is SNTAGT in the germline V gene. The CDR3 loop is CASSLPYREEGSPLHF. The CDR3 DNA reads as TGTGCCAGCAGCCTCCCGTACAGGGAAGAGGGATCACCCCTCCACTTT.

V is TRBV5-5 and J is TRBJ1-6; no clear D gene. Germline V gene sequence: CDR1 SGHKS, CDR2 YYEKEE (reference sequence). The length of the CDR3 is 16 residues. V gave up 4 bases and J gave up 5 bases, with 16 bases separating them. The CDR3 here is CASSRTWTDDNSPLHF. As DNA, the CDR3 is TGTGCCAGCAGCCGAACCTGGACTGACGATAATTCACCCCTCCACTTT.

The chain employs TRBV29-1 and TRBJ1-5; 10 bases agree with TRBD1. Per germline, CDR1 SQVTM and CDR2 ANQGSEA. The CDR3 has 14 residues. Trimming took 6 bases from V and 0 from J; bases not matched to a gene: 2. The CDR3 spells CSVGTGVSNQPQHF. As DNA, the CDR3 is TGCAGCGTCGGGACAGGGGTTAGCAATCAGCCCCAGCATTTT.

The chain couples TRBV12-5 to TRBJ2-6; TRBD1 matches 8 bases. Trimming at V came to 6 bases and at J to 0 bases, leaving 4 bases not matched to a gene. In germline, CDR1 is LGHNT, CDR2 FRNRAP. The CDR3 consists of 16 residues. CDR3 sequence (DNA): TGTGCTAGTGGGACAGGGGCGAGCTCTGGGGCCAACGTCCTGACTTTC. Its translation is CASGTGASSGANVLTF.

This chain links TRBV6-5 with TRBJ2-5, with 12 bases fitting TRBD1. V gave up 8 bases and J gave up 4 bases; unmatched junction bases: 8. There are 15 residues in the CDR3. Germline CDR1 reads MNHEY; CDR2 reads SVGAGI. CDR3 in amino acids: CASAEPGQGAETQYF. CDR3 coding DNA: TGTGCCAGCGCAGAACCGGGACAGGGGGCAGAGACCCAGTACTTC.

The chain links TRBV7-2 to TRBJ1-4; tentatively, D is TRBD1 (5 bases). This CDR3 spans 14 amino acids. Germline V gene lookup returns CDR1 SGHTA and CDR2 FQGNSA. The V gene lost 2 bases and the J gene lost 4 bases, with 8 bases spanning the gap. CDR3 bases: TGTGCCAGCAGCTTAAGGGGCCGTAATGAAAAACTGTTTTTT. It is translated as CASSLRGRNEKLFF.

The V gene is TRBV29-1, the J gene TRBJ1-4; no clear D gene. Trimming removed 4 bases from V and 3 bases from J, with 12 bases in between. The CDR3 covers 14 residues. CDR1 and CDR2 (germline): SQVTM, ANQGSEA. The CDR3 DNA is TGCAGCGTTGCGTCTACAGAACCTAATGAAAAACTGTTTTTT. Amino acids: CSVASTEPNEKLFF.

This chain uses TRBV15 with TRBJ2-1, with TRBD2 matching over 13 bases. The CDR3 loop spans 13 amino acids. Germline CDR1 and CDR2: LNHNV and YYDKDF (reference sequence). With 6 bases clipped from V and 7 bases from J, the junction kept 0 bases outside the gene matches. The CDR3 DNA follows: TGTGCCACCAGACTAGCGGGGGGGAATGAGCAGTTCTTC. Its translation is CATRLAGGNEQFF.

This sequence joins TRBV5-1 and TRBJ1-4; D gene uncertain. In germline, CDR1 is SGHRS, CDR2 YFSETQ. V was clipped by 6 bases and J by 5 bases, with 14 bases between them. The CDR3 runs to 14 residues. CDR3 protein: CASTHSGGNEKLFF. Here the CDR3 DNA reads TGCGCCAGCACTCACAGCGGCGGGAATGAAAAACTGTTTTTT.